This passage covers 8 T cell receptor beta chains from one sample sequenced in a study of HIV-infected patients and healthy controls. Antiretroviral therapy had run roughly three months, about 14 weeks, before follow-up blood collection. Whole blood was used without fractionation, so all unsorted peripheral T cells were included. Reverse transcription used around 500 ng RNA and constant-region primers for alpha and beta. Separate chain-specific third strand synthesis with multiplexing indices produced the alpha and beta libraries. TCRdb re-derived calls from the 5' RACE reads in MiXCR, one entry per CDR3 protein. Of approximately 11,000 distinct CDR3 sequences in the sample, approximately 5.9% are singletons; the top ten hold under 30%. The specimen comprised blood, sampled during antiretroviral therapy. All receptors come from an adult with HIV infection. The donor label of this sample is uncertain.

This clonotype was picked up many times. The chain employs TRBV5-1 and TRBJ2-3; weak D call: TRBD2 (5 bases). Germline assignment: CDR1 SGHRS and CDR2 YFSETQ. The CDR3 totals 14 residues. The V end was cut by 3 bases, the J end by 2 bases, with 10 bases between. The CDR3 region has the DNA TGCGCCAGCAGCTATCTTAGCGCCACAGATACGCAGTATTTT. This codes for CASSYLSATDTQYF.

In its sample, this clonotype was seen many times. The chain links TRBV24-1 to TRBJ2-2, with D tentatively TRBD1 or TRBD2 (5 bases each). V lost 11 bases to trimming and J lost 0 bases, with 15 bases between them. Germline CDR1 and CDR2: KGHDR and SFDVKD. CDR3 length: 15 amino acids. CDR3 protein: CARHRDAPNTGELFF. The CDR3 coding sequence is TGTGCCAGACATCGGGACGCTCCGAACACCGGGGAGCTGTTTTTT.

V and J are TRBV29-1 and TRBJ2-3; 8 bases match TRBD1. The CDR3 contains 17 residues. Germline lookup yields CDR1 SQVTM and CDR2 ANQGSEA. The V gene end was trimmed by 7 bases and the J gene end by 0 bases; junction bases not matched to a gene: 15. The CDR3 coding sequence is TGCAGCGGCATAACCAGGGGGCCGCTTTCTAGCACAGATACGCAGTATTTT. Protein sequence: CSGITRGPLSSTDTQYF.

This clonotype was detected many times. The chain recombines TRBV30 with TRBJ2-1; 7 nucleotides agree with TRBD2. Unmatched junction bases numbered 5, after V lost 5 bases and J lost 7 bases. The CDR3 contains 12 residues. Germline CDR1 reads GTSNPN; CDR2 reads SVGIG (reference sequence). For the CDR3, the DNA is TGTGCCTGGGCGGGACTAATTAATGAGCAGTTCTTC. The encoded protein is CAWAGLINEQFF.

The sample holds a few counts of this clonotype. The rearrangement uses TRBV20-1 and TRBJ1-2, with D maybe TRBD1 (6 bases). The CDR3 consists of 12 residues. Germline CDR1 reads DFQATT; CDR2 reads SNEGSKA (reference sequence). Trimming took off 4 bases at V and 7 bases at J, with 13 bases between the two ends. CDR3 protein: CSATGQIAGYTF. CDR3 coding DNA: TGCAGTGCTACCGGACAGATTGCTGGCTACACCTTC.

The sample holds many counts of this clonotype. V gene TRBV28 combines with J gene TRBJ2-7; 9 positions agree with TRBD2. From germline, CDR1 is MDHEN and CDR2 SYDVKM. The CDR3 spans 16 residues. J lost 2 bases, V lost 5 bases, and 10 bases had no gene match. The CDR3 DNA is TGTGCCAGCAGTCCCTACGGCCTAGCGGGGACCTACGAGCAGTACTTC. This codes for CASSPYGLAGTYEQYF.

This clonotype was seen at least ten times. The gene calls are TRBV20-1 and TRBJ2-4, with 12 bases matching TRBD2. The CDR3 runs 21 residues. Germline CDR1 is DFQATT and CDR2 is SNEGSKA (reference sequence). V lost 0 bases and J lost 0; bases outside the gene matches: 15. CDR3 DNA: TGCAGTGCTAGAGATCCTAGCGGGGGGGAAACAATTGATGTAGCCAAAAACATTCAGTACTTC. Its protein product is CSARDPSGGETIDVAKNIQYF.

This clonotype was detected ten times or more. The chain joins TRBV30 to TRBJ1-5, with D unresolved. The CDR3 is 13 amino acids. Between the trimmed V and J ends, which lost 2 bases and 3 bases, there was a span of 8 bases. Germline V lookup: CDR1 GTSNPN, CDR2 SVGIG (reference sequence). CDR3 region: CAWSLVDNQPQHF. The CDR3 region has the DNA TGTGCCTGGAGTTTGGTAGACAATCAGCCCCAGCATTTT.